This TCR beta chain derives from a study of CD8+ T cells in alopecia areata. Overall study findings and caveats: Compared with mice, patients displayed less clear TCR sharing, possibly for HLA-related reasons. Compared with normal scalp, lesional scalp had higher clonality and more expanded CD8+ clones. Scalp data also include sequences from resident alphabeta T cells of normal skin.

The V and J ends lost 2 bases and 7 bases respectively, with 9 bases between them. Germline V gene lookup returns CDR1 MNHNY and CDR2 SVGAGI (reference sequence). The CDR3 contains 12 residues. After isolation, RNA underwent reverse transcription to generate cDNA as the sequencing template. Only in-frame clones appear in the TCRdb table, and some are missing; sequencing was by immunoSEQ multiplex PCR. Among some 180,000 clones listed, roughly 56% were seen once. About this clone: Its antigen is undetermined.

Specimen: CD8+ T cells sorted from blood. This chain links TRBV6-6 with TRBJ2-7; no clear D gene. The sequence came from a human donor in good health. CDR3 DNA sequence: TGTGCCAGCAGTTACACGGACGGGGAGCAGTACTTC. It encodes CASSYTDGEQYF.